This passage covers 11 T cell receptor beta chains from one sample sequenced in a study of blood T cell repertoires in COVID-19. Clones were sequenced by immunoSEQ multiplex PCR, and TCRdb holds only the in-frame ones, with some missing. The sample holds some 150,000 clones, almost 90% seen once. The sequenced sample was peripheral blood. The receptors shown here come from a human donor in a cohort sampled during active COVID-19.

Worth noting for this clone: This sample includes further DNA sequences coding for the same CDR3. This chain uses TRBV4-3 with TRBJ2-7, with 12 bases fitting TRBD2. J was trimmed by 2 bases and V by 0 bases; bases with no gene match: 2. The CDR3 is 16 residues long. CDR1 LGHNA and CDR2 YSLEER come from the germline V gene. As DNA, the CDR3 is TGCGCCAGCAGCCAAGATCGACTAGCGGGAGCCTACGAGCAGTACTTC. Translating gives CASSQDRLAGAYEQYF.

For the CDR3, the DNA is TGTGCCAGCAGCTCAACTACTGGACGACCGGGACAGGGGAATCAGCCCCAGCATTTT. This codes for CASSSTTGRPGQGNQPQHF. This chain connects TRBV6-2 or TRBV6-3 to TRBJ1-5; 10 bases match TRBD1. J was trimmed by 4 bases and V by 6 bases; bases with no gene match: 18. Germline V CDR1 and CDR2: MNHEY, SVGEGT. The CDR3 has 19 amino acids.

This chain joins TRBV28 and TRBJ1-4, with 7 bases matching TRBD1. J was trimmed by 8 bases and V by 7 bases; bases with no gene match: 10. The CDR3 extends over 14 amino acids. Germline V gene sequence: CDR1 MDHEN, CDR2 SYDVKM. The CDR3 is CASIRRQGGEKLFF. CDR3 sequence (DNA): TGTGCCAGCATCCGAAGACAGGGTGGGGAAAAACTGTTTTTT.

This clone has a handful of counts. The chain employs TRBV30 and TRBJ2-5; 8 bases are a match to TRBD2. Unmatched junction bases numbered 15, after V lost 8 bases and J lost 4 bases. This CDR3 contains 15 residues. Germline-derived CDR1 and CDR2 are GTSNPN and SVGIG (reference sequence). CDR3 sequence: CARGSRDRGGETQYF. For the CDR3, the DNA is TGTGCCCGAGGGTCCCGGGACCGGGGGGGAGAGACCCAGTACTTC.

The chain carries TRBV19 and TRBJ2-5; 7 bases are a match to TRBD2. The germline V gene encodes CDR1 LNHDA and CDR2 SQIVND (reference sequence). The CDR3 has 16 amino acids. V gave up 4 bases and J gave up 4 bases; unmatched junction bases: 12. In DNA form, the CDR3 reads TGTGCCAGTAGTAGAAGGACTAGTGCAGGTAGAGAGACCCAGTACTTC. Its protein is CASSRRTSAGRETQYF.

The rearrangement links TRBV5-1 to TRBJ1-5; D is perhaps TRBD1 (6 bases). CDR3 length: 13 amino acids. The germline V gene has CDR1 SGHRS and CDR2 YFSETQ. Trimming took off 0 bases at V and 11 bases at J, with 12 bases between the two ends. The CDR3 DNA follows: TGCGCCAGCAGCTTGGCTGAGGGACAAGCCCAGCATTTT. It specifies CASSLAEGQAQHF.

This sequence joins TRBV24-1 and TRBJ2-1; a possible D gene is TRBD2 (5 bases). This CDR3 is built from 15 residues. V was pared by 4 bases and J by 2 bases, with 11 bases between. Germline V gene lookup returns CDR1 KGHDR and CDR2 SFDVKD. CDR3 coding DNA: TGTGCCACCAGTGACAGAACCGGGGCCTACAATGAGCAGTTCTTC. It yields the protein CATSDRTGAYNEQFF.

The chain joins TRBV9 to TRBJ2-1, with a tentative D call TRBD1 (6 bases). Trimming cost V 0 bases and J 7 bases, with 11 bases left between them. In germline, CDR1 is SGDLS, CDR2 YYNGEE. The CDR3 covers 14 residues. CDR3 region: CASSVGYRENEQFF. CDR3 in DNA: TGTGCCAGCAGCGTAGGTTACAGGGAAAATGAGCAGTTCTTC.

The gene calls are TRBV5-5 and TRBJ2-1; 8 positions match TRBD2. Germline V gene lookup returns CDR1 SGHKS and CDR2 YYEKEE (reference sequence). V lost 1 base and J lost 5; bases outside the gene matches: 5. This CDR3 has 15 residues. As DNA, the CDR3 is TGTGCCAGCAGCTTGCTAGCGGGCCGAAACAATGAGCAGTTCTTC. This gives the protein CASSLLAGRNNEQFF.

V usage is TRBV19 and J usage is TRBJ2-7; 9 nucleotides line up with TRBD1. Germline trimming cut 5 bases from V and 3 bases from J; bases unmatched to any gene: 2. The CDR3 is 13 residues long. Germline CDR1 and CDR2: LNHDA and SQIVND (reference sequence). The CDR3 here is CASSQGQGYEQYF. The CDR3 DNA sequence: TGTGCCAGTAGTCAGGGACAGGGCTACGAGCAGTACTTC. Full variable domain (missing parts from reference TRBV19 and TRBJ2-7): DGGITQSPKYLFRKEGQNVTLSCEQNLNHDAMYWYRQDPGQGLRLIYYSQIVNDFQKGDIAEGYSVSREKKESFPLTVTSAQKNPTAFYLCASSQGQGYEQYFGPGTRLTVT.

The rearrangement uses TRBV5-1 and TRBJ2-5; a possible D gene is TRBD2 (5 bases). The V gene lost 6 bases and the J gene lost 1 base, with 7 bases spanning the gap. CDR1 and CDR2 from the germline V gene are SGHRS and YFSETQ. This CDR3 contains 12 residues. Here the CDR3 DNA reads TGCGCCAGCACCCGGGGCCAAGAGACCCAGTACTTC. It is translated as CASTRGQETQYF.